This is a list of T cell receptor beta chains from one sample in a study of early T cells in non-severe SARS-CoV-2 infection. TCRdb analysed the 5' RACE reads with MiXCR anew, one entry per CDR3 protein. The sample includes 55,000 to 75,000 distinct CDR3 sequences, 9.5% to 15% of them seen just once. The sequencing input was whole blood. Every receptor here comes from an adult who was a healthcare worker with PCR-confirmed SARS-CoV-2 infection or an uninfected control (not recorded which). CDR3s include the opening cysteine and the closing phenylalanine or tryptophan. D genes are given only for firm matches. Clone size is stated in some rows and not others, as once, few, many or a class when expanded.

D gene	V gene	clone size	J gene	CDR3 DNA	CDR3 protein
TRBD1	TRBV7-6	few	TRBJ1-6	TGTGCCAGCAGCTTAGGGAGGACAGGGGGTCATTCACCCCTCCACTTT	CASSLGRTGGHSPLHF
TRBD1	TRBV27	many	TRBJ2-7	TGTGCCAGCAGTCGGACAGGGTTTACGGTCTCCGAGCAGTACTTC	CASSRTGFTVSEQYF
-	TRBV11-2	few	TRBJ2-3	TGTGCCAGCAGCTTAGGTTCAAGGAGCACAGATACGCAGTATTTT	CASSLGSRSTDTQYF
-	TRBV11-2	few	TRBJ2-7	TGTGCCAGCAGCTTAGAACGGGGGGCCCGTGTTGGGCAGTACTTC	CASSLERGARVGQYF
-	TRBV2	-	TRBJ2-1	TGTGCCGGGAGGAACAATGAGCAGTTCTTC	CAGRNNEQFF
-	TRBV5-1	-	TRBJ1-2	TGCGCCAGCAGCTTGGACACCTATGGCTACACCTTC	CASSLDTYGYTF
TRBD1	TRBV2	many	TRBJ2-7	TGTGCCATCACCGGGACAGACTCCTACGAGCAGTACTTC	CAITGTDSYEQYF
-	TRBV4-1	many	TRBJ1-6	TGCGCCAGCAGCCTGACGACGGGCCTTCGTAGACCCCTCCACTTT	CASSLTTGLRRPLHF
-	TRBV3-1	-	TRBJ1-2	TGTGCCAGCAGCCAACGTGGATATGGCGGCTACACCTTC	CASSQRGYGGYTF
-	TRBV5-1	few	TRBJ1-1	TGCGCCAGCAGCTTCCGGGTAGATCTTACTGAAGCTTTCTTT	CASSFRVDLTEAFF
TRBD1	TRBV7-2	once	TRBJ2-5	TGTGCCAGCAGCTTAGCGACAGGGATCCAAGAGGCCCAGTACTTC	CASSLATGIQEAQYF
-	TRBV18	many	TRBJ1-3	TGTGCCAGCTCGGACGGAGGAAACACCATATATTTT	CASSDGGNTIYF
TRBD1	TRBV10-3	few	TRBJ2-3	TGTGCCATCACCGCCAGAGACAGGGCGGGCACAGATACGCAGTATTTT	CAITARDRAGTDTQYF
-	TRBV29-1	few	TRBJ1-2	TGCAGCGTTGTTGAAGGGGACTATGGCTACACCTTC	CSVVEGDYGYTF
TRBD1	TRBV9	few	TRBJ1-6	TGTGCCAGCAGCCCTGAGGACAGGGCCTATTCACCCCTCCACTTT	CASSPEDRAYSPLHF
-	TRBV4-2	few	TRBJ2-1	TGTGCCAGCAGCCAAGATCCCTTGACAGGCCGCTGGGGTAATGAGCAGTTCTTC	CASSQDPLTGRWGNEQFF
-	TRBV29-1	many	TRBJ1-1	TGCAGCGTTGCGTTCGGGTTGACTGAAGCTTTCTTT	CSVAFGLTEAFF
-	TRBV12-3/TRBV12-4	many	TRBJ1-1	TGTGCCAGCGCTCGGTCAGACACTGAAGCTTTCTTT	CASARSDTEAFF